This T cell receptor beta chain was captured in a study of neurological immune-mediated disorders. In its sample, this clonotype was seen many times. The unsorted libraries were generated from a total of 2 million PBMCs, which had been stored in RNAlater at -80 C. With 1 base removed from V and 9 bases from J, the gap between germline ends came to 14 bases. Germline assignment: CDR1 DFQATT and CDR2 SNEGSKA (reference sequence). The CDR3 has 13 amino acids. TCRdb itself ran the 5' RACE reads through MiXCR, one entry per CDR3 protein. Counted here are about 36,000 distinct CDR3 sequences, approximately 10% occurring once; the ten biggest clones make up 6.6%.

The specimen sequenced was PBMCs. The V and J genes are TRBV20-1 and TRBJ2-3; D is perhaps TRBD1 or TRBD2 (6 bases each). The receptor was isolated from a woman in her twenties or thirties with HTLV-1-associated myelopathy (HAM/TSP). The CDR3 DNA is TGCAGTGCTAGAGTTGGGGGGCCCCACACGCAGTATTTT. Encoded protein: CSARVGGPHTQYF.